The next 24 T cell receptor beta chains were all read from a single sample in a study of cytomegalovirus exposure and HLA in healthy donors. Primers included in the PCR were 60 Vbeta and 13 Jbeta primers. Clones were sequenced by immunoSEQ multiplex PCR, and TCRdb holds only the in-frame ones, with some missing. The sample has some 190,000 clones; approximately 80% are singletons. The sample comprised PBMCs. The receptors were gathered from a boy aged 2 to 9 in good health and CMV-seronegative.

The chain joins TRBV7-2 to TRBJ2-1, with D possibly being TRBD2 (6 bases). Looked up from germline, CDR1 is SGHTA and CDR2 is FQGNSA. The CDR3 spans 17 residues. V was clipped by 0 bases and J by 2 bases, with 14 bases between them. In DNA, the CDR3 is TGTGCCAGCAGCTTAGCGGTGGGGCGGGGACCCTACAATGAGCAGTTCTTC. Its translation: CASSLAVGRGPYNEQFF.

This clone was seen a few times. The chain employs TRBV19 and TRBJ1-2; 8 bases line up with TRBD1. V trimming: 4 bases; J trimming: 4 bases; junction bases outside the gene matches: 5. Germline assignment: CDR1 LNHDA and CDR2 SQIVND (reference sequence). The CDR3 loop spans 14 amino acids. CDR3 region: CASSTGQGGYGYTF. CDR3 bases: TGTGCCAGTAGTACCGGACAGGGCGGCTATGGCTACACCTTC.

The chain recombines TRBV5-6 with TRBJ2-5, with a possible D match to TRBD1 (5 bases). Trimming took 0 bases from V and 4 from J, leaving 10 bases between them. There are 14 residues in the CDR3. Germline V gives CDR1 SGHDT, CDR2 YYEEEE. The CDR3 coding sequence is TGTGCCAGCAGCTTGGGACAGCTCGGAGAGACCCAGTACTTC. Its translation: CASSLGQLGETQYF. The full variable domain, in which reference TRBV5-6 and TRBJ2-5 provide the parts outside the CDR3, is DAGVTQSPTHLIKTRGQQVTLRCSPKSGHDTVSWYQQALGQGPQFIFQYYEEEERQRGNFPDRFSGHQFPNYSSELNVNALLLGDSALYLCASSLGQLGETQYFGPGTRLLVL.

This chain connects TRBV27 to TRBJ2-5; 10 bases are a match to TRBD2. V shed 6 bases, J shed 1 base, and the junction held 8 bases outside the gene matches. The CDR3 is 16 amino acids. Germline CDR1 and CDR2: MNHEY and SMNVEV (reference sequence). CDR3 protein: CASSPTSGASQETQYF. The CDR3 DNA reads TGTGCCAGCAGCCCTACTAGCGGGGCCTCCCAAGAGACCCAGTACTTC.

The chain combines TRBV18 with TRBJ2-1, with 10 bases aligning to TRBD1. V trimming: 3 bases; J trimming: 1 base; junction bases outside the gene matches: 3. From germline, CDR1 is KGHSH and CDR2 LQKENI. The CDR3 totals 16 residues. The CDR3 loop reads CASSPLDRGSYNEQFF. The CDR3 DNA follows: TGTGCCAGCTCACCCTTGGACAGGGGGTCCTACAATGAGCAGTTCTTC.

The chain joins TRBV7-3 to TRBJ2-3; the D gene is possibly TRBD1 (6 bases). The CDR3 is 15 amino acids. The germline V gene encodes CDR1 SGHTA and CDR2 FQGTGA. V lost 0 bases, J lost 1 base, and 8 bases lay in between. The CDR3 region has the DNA TGTGCCAGCAGCTTAACAGGGGGTGGCACAGATACGCAGTATTTT. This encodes CASSLTGGGTDTQYF.

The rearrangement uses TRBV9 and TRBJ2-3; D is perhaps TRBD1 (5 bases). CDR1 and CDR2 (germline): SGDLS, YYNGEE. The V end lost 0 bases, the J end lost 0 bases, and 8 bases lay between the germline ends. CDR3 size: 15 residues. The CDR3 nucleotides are TGTGCCAGCAGCGTAGGACAGCCTAGCACAGATACGCAGTATTTT. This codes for CASSVGQPSTDTQYF.

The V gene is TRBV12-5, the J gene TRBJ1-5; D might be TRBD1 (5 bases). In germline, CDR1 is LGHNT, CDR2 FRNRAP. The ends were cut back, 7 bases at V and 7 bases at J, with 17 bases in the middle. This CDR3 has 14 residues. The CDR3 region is CASAPRQTEQPQHF. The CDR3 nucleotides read TGTGCTAGTGCCCCACGACAGACCGAACAGCCCCAGCATTTT.

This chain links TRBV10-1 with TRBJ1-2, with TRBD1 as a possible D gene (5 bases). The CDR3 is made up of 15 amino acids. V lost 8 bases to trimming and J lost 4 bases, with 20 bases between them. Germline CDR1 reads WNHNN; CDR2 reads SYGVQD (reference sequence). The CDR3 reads CASVGAGPSSYGYTF. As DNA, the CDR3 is TGCGCCAGCGTTGGGGCAGGCCCCAGCTCCTATGGCTACACCTTC.

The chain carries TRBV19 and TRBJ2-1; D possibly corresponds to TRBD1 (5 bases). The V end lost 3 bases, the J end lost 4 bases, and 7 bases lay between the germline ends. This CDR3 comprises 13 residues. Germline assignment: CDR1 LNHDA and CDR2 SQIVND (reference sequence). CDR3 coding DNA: TGTGCCAGTAGTATCACAGGTTACAATGAGCAGTTCTTC. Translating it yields CASSITGYNEQFF.

The CDR3 is CASSLSGLWAYNEQFF. The DNA for the CDR3 is TGTGCCAGCAGCTTAAGCGGGTTGTGGGCTTACAATGAGCAGTTCTTC. This sequence joins TRBV11-2 and TRBJ2-1; tentatively, D is TRBD2 (6 bases). Germline V CDR1 and CDR2: SGHAT, FQNNGV. Trimming left V 2 bases short and J 4 bases short, with 15 bases between. The CDR3 has 16 amino acids.

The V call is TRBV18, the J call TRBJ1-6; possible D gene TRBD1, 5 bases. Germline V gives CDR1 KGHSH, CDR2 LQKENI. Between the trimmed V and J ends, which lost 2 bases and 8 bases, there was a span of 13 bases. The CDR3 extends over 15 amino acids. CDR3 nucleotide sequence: TGTGCCAGCTCACCAAATAATTTAGGGGATTCACCCCTCCACTTT. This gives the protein CASSPNNLGDSPLHF.

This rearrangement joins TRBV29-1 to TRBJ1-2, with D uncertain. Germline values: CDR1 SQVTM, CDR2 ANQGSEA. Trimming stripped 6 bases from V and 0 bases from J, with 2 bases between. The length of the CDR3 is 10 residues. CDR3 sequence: CSVSNYGYTF. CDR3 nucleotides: TGCAGCGTCTCTAACTATGGCTACACCTTC.

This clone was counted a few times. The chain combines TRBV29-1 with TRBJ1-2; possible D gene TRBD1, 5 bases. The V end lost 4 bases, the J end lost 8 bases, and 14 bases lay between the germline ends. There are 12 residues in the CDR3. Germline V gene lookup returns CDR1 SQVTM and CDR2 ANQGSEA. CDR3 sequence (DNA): TGCAGCGTTGTTGGAGGGGAAGCCGGCTACACCTTC. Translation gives CSVVGGEAGYTF.

DNA for the CDR3: TGTGCCAGCAGTTACGCGGGGGAGGGCACTGAAGCTTTCTTT. It is translated as CASSYAGEGTEAFF. The V and J genes are TRBV6-6 and TRBJ1-1; the D gene is possibly TRBD1 (5 bases). Trimming cost V 2 bases and J 4 bases, with 11 bases left between them. The CDR3 loop spans 14 amino acids. Per the germline V gene, CDR1 is MNHNY and CDR2 is SVGAGI (reference sequence).

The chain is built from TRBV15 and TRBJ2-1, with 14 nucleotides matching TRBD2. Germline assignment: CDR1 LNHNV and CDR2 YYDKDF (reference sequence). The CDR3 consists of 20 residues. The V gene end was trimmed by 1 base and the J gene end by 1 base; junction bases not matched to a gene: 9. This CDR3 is CATSRGSPGLAGVSYNEQFF. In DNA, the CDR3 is TGTGCCACCAGCAGAGGGTCCCCGGGACTAGCGGGAGTATCCTACAATGAGCAGTTCTTC.

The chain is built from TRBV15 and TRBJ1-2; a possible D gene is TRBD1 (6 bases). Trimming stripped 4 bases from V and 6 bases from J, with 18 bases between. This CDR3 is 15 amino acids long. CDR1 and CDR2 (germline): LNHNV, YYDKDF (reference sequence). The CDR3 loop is CATSIPRGGFDGYTF. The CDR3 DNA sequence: TGTGCCACCAGCATCCCAAGGGGGGGTTTTGATGGCTACACCTTC.

The CDR3 DNA reads as TGTGCCAGCACCCCCACGGGGGGGAACACCGGGGAGCTGTTTTTT. Amino acid sequence: CASTPTGGNTGELFF. This sequence joins TRBV6-5 and TRBJ2-2, with 7 bases matching TRBD2. Germline CDR1 MNHEY, CDR2 SVGAGI. This CDR3 contains 15 residues. The ends lost 7 bases at V and 1 base at J; junction bases unmatched: 6.

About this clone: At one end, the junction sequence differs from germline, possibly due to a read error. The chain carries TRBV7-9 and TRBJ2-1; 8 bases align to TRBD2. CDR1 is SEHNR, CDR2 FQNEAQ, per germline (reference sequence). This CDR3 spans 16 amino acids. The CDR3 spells CSSSLAPLAVPNEQFF. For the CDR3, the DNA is TGTTCCAGCAGCTTAGCTCCACTAGCGGTACCGAATGAGCAGTTCTTC.

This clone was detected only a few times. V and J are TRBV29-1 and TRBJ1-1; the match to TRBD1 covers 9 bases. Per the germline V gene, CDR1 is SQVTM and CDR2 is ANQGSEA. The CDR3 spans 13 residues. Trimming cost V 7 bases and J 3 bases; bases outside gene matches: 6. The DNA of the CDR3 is TGCAGCGCCGAGGGGGACAGGGACACTGAAGCTTTCTTT. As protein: CSAEGDRDTEAFF.

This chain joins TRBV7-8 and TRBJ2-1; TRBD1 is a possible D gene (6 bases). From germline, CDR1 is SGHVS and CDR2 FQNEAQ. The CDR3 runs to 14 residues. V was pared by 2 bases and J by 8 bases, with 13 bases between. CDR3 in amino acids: CASSLSIPGDEQFF. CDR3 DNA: TGTGCCAGCAGCTTAAGTATCCCAGGGGATGAGCAGTTCTTC.

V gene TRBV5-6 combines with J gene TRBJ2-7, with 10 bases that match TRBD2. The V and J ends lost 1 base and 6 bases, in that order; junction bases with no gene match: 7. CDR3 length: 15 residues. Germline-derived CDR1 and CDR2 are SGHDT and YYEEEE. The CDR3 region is CASSLRSSGSSEQYF. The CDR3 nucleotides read TGTGCCAGCAGCTTGCGATCTAGCGGGAGCTCCGAGCAGTACTTC.

In nucleotides, the CDR3 is TGTGCCAGTCTAGGAAGTACCCAAGAGACCCAGTACTTC. Translation gives CASLGSTQETQYF. The rearrangement uses TRBV2 and TRBJ2-5; D uncertain. This CDR3 is 13 amino acids long. V was pared by 9 bases and J by 1 base, with 12 bases between. Germline CDR1 and CDR2: SNHLY and FYNNEI.

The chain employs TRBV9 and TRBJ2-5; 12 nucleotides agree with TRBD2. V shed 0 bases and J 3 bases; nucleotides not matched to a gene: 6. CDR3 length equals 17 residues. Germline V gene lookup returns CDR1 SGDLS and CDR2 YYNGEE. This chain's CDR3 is CASSVDLAGGPEETQYF. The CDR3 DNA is TGTGCCAGCAGCGTAGACCTAGCGGGAGGGCCGGAAGAGACCCAGTACTTC.